Shown below are 4 T cell receptor beta chains from a single sample sequenced in a study of T cell clonality in common variable immunodeficiency. TCRdb's copy holds only in-frame clones and misses some; the assay was immunoSEQ multiplex PCR. Sampling found about 42,000 clones, none seen once. These TCRs' antigens remain unknown. Study outcomes and limitations: Reportedly, TCR beta sequences from common variable immunodeficiency showed fewer deletions and N-nucleotide insertions.

Sequences were obtained from peripheral blood mononuclear cells. The receptors come from a human donor with common variable immunodeficiency.

This clone was seen at least ten times. The sequence runs out 3 residues before the end of the CDR3; the remainder is reconstructed from the germline J gene. The rearrangement joins TRBV5-4 to TRBJ2-3, with D tentatively TRBD1 (6 bases). The CDR3 runs to 15 residues. Trimming cost V 1 base and J 0 bases, with 9 bases left between them. Per the germline V gene, CDR1 is SGHNT and CDR2 is YYREEE (reference sequence). The CDR3 region is CASSLWTASTDTQYF. The sequenced part of the CDR3 DNA is TGTGCCAGCAGCTTGTGGACAGCCAGCACAGATACG.

Details on this clone: The read ends 3 residues before the CDR3 terminus; that terminus is restored from the germline J gene. The chain carries TRBV19 and TRBJ1-5; 8 nucleotides line up with TRBD1. With V trimmed by 5 bases and J by 2 bases, 11 bases remained unmatched. CDR3 length equals 17 residues. CDR1 and CDR2 from the germline V gene are LNHDA and SQIVND (reference sequence). The CDR3 here is CASSVPQGAAGNQPQHF. Partial CDR3 DNA: TGTGCCAGTAGTGTCCCCCAGGGGGCGGCTGGCAATCAGCCC.

Comment on this clone: Read sequence stops 3 residues before the CDR3 end, and the germline J gene provides the missing end. The chain links TRBV2 to TRBJ2-1; 14 nucleotides align to TRBD2. Germline CDR1 SNHLY, CDR2 FYNNEI. The junction had 1 base not matched to a gene; V was cut back by 4 bases and J by 8 bases. The CDR3 spans 14 residues. The CDR3 loop reads CASSGTSGRYEQFF. CDR3 DNA, as far as it was read: TGTGCCAGCAGTGGGACTAGCGGGAGGTATGAG.

This clone was seen at least ten times. The CDR3 end lies 3 residues beyond the end of the read and is filled in from the germline J gene. V and J are TRBV7-2 and TRBJ2-1; the match to TRBD1 covers 7 bases. The germline CDR1 and CDR2 sequences are SGHTA and FQGNSA. This CDR3 has 14 amino acids. With V trimmed by 4 bases and J by 8 bases, 8 bases remained unmatched. CDR3 DNA, as far as it was read: TGTGCCAGCAGCTCCGAGGGGGCCCGGGATGAG. This translates into CASSSEGARDE. The entire CDR3 reads CASSSEGARDEQFF.